This T cell receptor beta chain was found in a study of cytomegalovirus exposure and HLA in healthy donors. 60 Vbeta and 13 Jbeta primers were used in PCR. TCRdb's table, derived via immunoSEQ multiplex PCR, lists solely in-frame clones and lacks some. The data show some 180,000 clones, about nine tenths seen once. The trim removed 0 bases at V and 2 bases at J, leaving 5 bases unmatched. This CDR3 contains 15 residues. Germline-derived CDR1 and CDR2 are SGHRS and YFSETQ. Sequenced sample: PBMCs. The chain links TRBV5-1 to TRBJ2-7; 7 nucleotides line up with TRBD1. This clonotype originated in a boy between 2 and 15 years old in good health and CMV-seronegative. The CDR3 DNA reads TGCGCCAGCAGCTTGGAGGGACAGCCTACCTACGAGCAGTACTTC. It encodes CASSLEGQPTYEQYF.